One and the same sample provided the 11 T cell receptor beta chains below, sequenced in a study of shared clonotypes between healthy human individuals. The table came from immunoSEQ multiplex PCR; TCRdb's copy has only in-frame clones and leaves some out. This repertoire shows around 510,000 clones, around 80% found once; its top ten account for about 11%. The sample comprised PBMCs. Every receptor here comes from a woman aged 40 to 50 in good health. Some clones in this sample may be carry-over from other donors' samples.

This clone was seen just once. This chain links TRBV7-2 with TRBJ1-2; D possibly corresponds to TRBD1 (5 bases). The germline gives CDR1 SGHTA, CDR2 FQGNSA. V was clipped by 0 bases and J by 7 bases, with 12 bases between them. The length of the CDR3 is 14 residues. The CDR3 nucleotides read TGTGCCAGCAGCTTAGCCGGCAGGGAGGTTGGCTACACCTTC. Translated: CASSLAGREVGYTF.

This chain links TRBV4-2 with TRBJ2-7; the match to TRBD2 covers 10 bases. Germline V gene data show CDR1 as LGHNA and CDR2 as YNFKEQ. The length of the CDR3 is 17 residues. V lost 2 bases to trimming and J lost 5 bases; unmatched junction nucleotides: 12. The CDR3 bases are TGTGCCAGCAGCCAATCAGACGGTCTAGCGGGAGTGAACGAGCAGTACTTC. Translating it yields CASSQSDGLAGVNEQYF.

This clone has ten or more counts. The V gene is TRBV5-1, the J gene TRBJ2-6; D remains unclear. Trimming shortened V by 0 bases and J by 2 bases, and 6 bases separated the two germline ends. Germline CDR1 reads SGHRS; CDR2 reads YFSETQ. The CDR3 length is 15 residues. The CDR3 spells CASSLGGTGANVLTF. CDR3 in DNA: TGCGCCAGCAGCTTGGGTGGGACTGGGGCCAACGTCCTGACTTTC. Full variable domain (missing parts from reference TRBV5-1 and TRBJ2-6): KAGVTQTPRYLIKTRGQQVTLSCSPISGHRSVSWYQQTPGQGLQFLFEYFSETQRNKGNFPGRFSGRQFSNSRSEMNVSTLELGDSALYLCASSLGGTGANVLTFGAGSRLTVL.

J is TRBJ2-7 and V is TRBV13; TRBD2 matches 14 bases. The CDR3 spans 15 residues. Germline values: CDR1 PRHDT, CDR2 FYEKMQ (reference sequence). V trimming: 7 bases; J trimming: 5 bases; junction bases outside the gene matches: 7. Here the CDR3 reads CASKTSGREGDEQYF. DNA of the CDR3: TGTGCCAGCAAGACTAGCGGGAGGGAAGGTGACGAGCAGTACTTC.

Turning to this clone: A much larger clone differs by one base, so this may be a read error. The chain joins TRBV11-2 to TRBJ1-2; 12 nucleotides agree with TRBD1. The germline V gene has CDR1 SGHAT and CDR2 FQNNGV. The trim removed 5 bases at V and 8 bases at J, leaving 6 bases unmatched. This CDR3 region has 14 residues. The CDR3 reads CASSHGTGGRGYTF. The CDR3 DNA sequence: TGTGCCAGCAGCCATGGGACAGGGGGCCGGGGCTACACCTTC.

The gene calls are TRBV28 and TRBJ2-1; no reliable D call. Between the trimmed V and J ends, which lost 3 bases and 7 bases, there was a span of 19 bases. CDR1 is MDHEN and CDR2 is SYDVKM in the germline V gene. This CDR3 is built from 16 residues. CDR3 region: CASSFGSWGMRNEQFF. Here the CDR3 DNA reads TGTGCCAGCAGTTTCGGGTCGTGGGGTATGAGGAATGAGCAGTTCTTC.

The rearrangement links TRBV30 to TRBJ2-1, with 9 positions matching TRBD2. The V gene's germline CDR1 is GTSNPN and CDR2 SVGIG (reference sequence). The CDR3 has 15 amino acids. The V and J ends lost 1 base and 9 bases, in that order; junction bases with no gene match: 10. This CDR3 is CAWSGEGLASTEQFF. The CDR3 region has the DNA TGTGCCTGGAGTGGGGAGGGACTAGCTTCAACTGAGCAGTTCTTC.

Points on this clone: Additional DNA sequences in this sample encode the identical CDR3. The V call is TRBV5-1, the J call TRBJ2-3; 7 positions match TRBD2. Trimming removed 0 bases from V and 3 bases from J; junction bases left unmatched: 1. The CDR3 runs to 14 residues. Germline-derived CDR1 and CDR2 are SGHRS and YFSETQ. The DNA for the CDR3 is TGCGCCAGCAGCTTGGGACTAGCAACAGATACGCAGTATTTT. This translates into CASSLGLATDTQYF.

In this sample, this clone turned up once. This chain joins TRBV6-5 and TRBJ2-7, with 8 bases lining up with TRBD2. The V gene end was trimmed by 7 bases and the J gene end by 2 bases; junction bases not matched to a gene: 10. The CDR3 spans 15 residues. The germline V gene encodes CDR1 MNHEY and CDR2 SVGAGI. CDR3 DNA sequence: TGTGCCAGCACCCCCGGGGGGGACGGCCCCTACGAGCAGTACTTC. This sequence encodes CASTPGGDGPYEQYF.

This chain links TRBV4-1 with TRBJ2-3; D is ambiguous. From germline, CDR1 is MGHRA and CDR2 YSYEKL. Trimming left V 3 bases short and J 5 bases short, with 15 bases between. This CDR3 has 15 amino acids. CDR3: CASSQSQTVGDTQYF. CDR3 bases: TGCGCCAGCAGCCAGTCACAGACCGTTGGAGATACGCAGTATTTT.

This chain links TRBV5-4 with TRBJ2-1; TRBD2 aligns across 14 bases. Trimming took 3 bases from V and 4 from J; bases not matched to a gene: 3. The CDR3 sequence is 16 residues long. Germline CDR1 SGHNT, CDR2 YYREEE (reference sequence). CDR3 amino acids: CASSYRTSGRYNEQFF. The CDR3, as DNA: TGTGCCAGCAGCTATAGGACTAGCGGGAGGTACAATGAGCAGTTCTTC.